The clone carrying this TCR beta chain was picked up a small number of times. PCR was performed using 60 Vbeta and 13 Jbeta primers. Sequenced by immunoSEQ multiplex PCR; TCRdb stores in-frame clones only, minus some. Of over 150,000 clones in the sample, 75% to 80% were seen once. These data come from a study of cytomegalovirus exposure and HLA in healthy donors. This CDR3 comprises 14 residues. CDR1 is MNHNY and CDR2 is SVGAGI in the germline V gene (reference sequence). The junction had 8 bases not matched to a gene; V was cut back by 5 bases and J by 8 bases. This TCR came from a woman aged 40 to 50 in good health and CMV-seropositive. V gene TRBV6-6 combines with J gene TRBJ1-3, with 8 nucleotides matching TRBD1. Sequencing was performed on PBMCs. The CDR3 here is CASSPDRAADTIYF. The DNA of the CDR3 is TGTGCCAGCAGTCCGGACAGGGCCGCGGACACCATATATTTT.